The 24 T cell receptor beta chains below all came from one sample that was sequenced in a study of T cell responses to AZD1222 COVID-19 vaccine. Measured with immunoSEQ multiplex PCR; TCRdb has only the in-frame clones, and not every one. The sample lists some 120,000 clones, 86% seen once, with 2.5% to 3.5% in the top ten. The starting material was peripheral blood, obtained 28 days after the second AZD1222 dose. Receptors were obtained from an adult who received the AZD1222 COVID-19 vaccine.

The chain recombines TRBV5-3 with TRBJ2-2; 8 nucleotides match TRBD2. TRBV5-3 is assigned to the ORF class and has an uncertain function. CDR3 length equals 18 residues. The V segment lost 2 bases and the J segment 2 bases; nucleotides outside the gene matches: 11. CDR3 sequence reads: CARSLSWSGGYNTGELFF. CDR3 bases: TGTGCCAGAAGCTTAAGTTGGAGCGGGGGCTATAACACCGGGGAGCTGTTTTTT.

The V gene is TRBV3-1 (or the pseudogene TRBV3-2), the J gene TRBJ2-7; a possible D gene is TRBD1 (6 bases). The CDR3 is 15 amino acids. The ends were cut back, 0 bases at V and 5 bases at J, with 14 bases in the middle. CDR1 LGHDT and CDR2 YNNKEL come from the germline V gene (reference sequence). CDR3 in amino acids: CASSQEKNRVNEQYF. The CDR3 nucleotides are TGTGCCAGCAGCCAAGAGAAGAACAGGGTAAACGAGCAGTACTTC.

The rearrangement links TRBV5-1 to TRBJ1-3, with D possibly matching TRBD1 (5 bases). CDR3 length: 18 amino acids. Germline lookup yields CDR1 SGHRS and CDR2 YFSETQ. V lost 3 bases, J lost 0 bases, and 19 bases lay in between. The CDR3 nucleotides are TGCGCCAGCAGCTGGGGCCCGGGCAGTTCTCTCTCTGGAAACACCATATATTTT. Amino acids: CASSWGPGSSLSGNTIYF.

CDR3 sequence: CASSSHWDTQYF. The CDR3 region has the DNA TGTGCCAGCAGCTCCCACTGGGATACGCAGTATTTT. The chain couples TRBV9 to TRBJ2-3, with D unresolved. Germline loops: CDR1 SGDLS, CDR2 YYNGEE. This CDR3 region has 12 residues. Trimming removed 4 bases from V and 6 bases from J, with 9 bases in between.

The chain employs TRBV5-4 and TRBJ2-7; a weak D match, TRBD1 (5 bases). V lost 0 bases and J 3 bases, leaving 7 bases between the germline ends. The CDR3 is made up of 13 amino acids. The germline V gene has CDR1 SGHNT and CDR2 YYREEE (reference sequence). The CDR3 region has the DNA TGTGCCAGCAGCTTGGGGGGCCGCTACGAGCAGTACTTC. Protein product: CASSLGGRYEQYF.

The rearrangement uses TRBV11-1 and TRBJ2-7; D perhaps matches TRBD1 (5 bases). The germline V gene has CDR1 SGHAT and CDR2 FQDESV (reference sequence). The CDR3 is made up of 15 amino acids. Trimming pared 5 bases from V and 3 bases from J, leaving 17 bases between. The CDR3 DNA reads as TGTGCCAGCAGCCCCCGGGTGGGGCGACTCTACGAGCAGTACTTC. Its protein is CASSPRVGRLYEQYF.

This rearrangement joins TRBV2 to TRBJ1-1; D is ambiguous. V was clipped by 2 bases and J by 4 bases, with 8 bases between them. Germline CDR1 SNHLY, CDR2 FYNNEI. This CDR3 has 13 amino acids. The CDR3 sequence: CASSERYVTEAFF. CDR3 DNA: TGTGCCAGCAGTGAAAGATATGTCACTGAAGCTTTCTTT.

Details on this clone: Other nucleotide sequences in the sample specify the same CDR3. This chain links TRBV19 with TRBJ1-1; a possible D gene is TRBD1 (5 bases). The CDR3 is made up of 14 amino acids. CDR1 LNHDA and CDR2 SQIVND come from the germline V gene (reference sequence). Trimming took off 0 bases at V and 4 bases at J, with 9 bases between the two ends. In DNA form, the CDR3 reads TGTGCCAGTAGTATAGATACGGGGGGCACTGAAGCTTTCTTT. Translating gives CASSIDTGGTEAFF. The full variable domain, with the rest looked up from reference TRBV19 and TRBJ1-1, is DGGITQSPKYLFRKEGQNVTLSCEQNLNHDAMYWYRQDPGQGLRLIYYSQIVNDFQKGDIAEGYSVSREKKESFPLTVTSAQKNPTAFYLCASSIDTGGTEAFFGQGTRLTVV.

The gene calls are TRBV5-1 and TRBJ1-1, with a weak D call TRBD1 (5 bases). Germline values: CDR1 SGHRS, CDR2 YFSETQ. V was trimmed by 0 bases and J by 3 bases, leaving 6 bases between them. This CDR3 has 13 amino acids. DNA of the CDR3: TGCGCCAGCAGCTTGGCAGGGCACACTGAAGCTTTCTTT. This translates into CASSLAGHTEAFF.

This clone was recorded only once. The CDR3 spells CASSARTYEQYF. CDR3 sequence (DNA): TGTGCCAGCAGTGCTAGAACCTACGAGCAGTACTTC. The chain recombines TRBV2 with TRBJ2-7; D uncertain. The germline CDR1 and CDR2 sequences are SNHLY and FYNNEI. The CDR3 extends over 12 amino acids. Trimming stripped 4 bases from V and 2 bases from J, with 6 bases between.

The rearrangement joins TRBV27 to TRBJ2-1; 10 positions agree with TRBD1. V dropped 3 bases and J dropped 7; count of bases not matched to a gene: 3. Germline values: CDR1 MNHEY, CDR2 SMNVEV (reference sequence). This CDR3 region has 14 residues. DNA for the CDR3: TGTGCCAGCAGTTTTTGGGACAGGGGTAATGAGCAGTTCTTC. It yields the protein CASSFWDRGNEQFF.

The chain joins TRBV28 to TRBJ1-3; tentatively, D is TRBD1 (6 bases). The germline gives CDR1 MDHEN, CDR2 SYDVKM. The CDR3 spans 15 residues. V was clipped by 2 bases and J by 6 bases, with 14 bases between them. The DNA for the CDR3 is TGTGCCAGCAGTTTAGTAGGGGGTCGACTAAACACCATATATTTT. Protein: CASSLVGGRLNTIYF.

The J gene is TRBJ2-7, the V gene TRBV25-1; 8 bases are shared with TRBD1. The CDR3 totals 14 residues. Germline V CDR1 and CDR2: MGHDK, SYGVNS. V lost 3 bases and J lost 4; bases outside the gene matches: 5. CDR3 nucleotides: TGTGCCAGCAGTGACCCAGGGGGCCGGTACGAGCAGTACTTC. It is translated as CASSDPGGRYEQYF.

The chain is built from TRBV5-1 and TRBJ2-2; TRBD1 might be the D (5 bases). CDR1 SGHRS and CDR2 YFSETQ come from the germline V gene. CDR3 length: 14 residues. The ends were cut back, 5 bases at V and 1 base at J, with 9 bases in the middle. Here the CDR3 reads CASRNGQNTGELFF. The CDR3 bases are TGCGCCAGCAGAAACGGACAGAACACCGGGGAGCTGTTTTTT.

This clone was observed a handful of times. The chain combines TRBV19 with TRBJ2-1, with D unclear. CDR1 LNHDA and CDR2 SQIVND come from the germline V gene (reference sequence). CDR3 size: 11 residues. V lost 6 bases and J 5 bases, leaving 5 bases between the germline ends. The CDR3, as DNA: TGTGCCAGTAGCAAAAACAATGAGCAGTTCTTC. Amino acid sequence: CASSKNNEQFF.

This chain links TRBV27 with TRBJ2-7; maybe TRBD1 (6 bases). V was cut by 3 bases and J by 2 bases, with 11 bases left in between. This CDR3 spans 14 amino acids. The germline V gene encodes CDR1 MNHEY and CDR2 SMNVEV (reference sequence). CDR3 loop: CASSFGTHPYEQYF. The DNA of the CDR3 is TGTGCCAGCAGTTTCGGGACACATCCCTACGAGCAGTACTTC.

The CDR3 sequence is CASSPPKGNSNQPQHF. DNA for the CDR3: TGTGCCAGCTCACCACCTAAGGGCAATAGCAATCAGCCCCAGCATTTT. The rearrangement links TRBV18 to TRBJ1-5, with no clear D. Looked up from germline, CDR1 is KGHSH and CDR2 is LQKENI. The CDR3 is 16 amino acids. Trimming left V 0 bases short and J 0 bases short, with 9 bases between.

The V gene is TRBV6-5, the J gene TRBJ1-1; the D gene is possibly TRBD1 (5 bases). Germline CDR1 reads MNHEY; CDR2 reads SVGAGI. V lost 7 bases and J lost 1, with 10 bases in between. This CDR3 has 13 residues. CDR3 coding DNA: TGTGCCAGCACTAGGGGTGCGAACACTGAAGCTTTCTTT. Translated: CASTRGANTEAFF.

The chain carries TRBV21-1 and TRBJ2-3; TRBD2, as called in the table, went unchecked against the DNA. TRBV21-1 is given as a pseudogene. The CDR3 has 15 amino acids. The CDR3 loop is CASKVGGAGTDTQYF. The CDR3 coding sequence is TGTGCCAGCAAGGTCGGGGGGGCAGGCACAGATACGCAGTATTTT.

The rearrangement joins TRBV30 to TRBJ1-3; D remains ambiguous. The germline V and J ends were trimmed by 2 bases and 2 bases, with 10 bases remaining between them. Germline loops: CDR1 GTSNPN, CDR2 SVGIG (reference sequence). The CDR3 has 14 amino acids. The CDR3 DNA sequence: TGTGCCTGGAGTCCAATAGGGACTGGAAACACCATATATTTT. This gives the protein CAWSPIGTGNTIYF. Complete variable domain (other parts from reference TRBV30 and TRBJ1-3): SQTIHQWPATLVQPVGSPLSLECTVEGTSNPNLYWYRQAAGRGLQLLFYSVGIGQISSEVPQNLSASRPQDRQFILSSKKLLLSDSGFYLCAWSPIGTGNTIYFGEGSWLTVV.

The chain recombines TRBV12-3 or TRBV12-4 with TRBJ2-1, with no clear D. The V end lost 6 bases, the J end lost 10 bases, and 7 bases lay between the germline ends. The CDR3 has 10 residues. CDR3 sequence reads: CASSRAEQFF. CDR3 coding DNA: TGTGCCAGCAGCCGGGCGGAGCAGTTCTTC.

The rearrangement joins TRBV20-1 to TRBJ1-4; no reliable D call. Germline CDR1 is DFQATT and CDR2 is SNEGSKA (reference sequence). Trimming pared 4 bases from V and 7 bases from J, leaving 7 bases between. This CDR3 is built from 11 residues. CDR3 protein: CSANGPEKLFF. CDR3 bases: TGCAGTGCTAACGGACCTGAAAAACTGTTTTTT.

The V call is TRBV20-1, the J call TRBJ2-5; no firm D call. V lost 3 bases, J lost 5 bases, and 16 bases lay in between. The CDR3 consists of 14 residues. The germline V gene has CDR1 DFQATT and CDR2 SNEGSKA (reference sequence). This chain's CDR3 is CSASVPTPRETQYF. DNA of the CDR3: TGCAGTGCTAGTGTACCCACGCCAAGGGAGACCCAGTACTTC.

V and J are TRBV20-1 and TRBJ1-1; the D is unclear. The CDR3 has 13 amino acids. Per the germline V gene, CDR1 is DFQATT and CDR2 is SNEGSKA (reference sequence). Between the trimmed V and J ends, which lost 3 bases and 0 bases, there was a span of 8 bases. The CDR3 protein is CSASYSLNTEAFF. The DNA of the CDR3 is TGCAGTGCTAGTTACAGCCTGAACACTGAAGCTTTCTTT.